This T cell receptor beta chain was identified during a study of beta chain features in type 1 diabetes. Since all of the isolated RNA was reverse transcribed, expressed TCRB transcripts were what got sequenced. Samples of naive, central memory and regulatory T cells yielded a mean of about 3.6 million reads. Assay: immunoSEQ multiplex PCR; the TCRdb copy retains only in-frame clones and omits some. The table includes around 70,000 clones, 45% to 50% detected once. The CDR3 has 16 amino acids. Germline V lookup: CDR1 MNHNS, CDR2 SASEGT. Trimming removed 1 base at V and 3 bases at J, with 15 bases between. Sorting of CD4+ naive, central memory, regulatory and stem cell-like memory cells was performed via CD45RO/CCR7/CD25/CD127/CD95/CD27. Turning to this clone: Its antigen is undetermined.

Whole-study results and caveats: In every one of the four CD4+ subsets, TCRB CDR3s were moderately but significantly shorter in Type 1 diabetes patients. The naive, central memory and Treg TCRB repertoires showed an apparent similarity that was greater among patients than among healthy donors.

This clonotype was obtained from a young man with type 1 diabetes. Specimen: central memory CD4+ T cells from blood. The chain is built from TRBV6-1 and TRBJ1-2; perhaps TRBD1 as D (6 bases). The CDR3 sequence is CASSEEDSGGYYGYTF. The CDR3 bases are TGTGCCAGCAGTGAAGAGGACAGCGGTGGGTACTATGGCTACACCTTC.